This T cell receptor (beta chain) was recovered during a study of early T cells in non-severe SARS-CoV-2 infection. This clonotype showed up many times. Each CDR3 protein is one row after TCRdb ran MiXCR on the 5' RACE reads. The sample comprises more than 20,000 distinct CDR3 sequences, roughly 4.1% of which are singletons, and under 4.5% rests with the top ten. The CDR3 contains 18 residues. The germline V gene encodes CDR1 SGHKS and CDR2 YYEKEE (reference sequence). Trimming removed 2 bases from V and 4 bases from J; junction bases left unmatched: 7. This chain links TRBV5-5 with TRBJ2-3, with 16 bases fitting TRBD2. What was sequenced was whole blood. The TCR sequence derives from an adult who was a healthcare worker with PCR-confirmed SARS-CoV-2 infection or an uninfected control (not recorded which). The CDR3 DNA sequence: TGTGCCAGCAGCTTTGGGACTAGCGGGAGGGCTGCGGCAGATACGCAGTATTTT. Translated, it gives CASSFGTSGRAAADTQYF. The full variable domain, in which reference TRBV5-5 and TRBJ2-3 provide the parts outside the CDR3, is DAGVTQSPTHLIKTRGQQVTLRCSPISGHKSVSWYQQVLGQGPQFIFQYYEKEERGRGNFPDRFSARQFPNYSSELNVNALLLGDSALYLCASSFGTSGRAAADTQYFGPGTRLTVL.